The rows below give T cell receptor beta chains drawn from one sample of a study of blood T cell repertoires in COVID-19. Generated by immunoSEQ multiplex PCR, the TCRdb table keeps only in-frame clones and is missing some. The sample contains roughly 290,000 clones, around 86% of which appear only once. Specimen: peripheral blood. The receptors derive from a woman aged 25 to 39 who had recovered from COVID-19. Each CDR3 is given with its conserved first and last residue. A D gene is named only where the DNA matches it firmly. The listing skips clone size in some rows; elsewhere it reads once, few, many or a size class.

CDR3nt	CDR3aa	abundance	v_gene	j_gene	d_gene
TGTGCCAGTAGTATTTCAGGGAACTATGGCTACACCTTC	CASSISGNYGYTF	NA	TRBV19	TRBJ1-2	NA
TGTGCCAGCAGCTTAGCCCAACTAGCGGGAGTTATTCATACGCAGTATTTT	CASSLAQLAGVIHTQYF	NA	TRBV11-2	TRBJ2-3	TRBD2
TGTGCCAGTCAAGCGGGTCGGGGGGATCTAGAAGAGCAGTTCTTC	CASQAGRGDLEEQFF	NA	TRBV19	TRBJ2-1	TRBD2
TGTGCCAGCAGTTTGGGACAGGGTTACAATGAGCAGTTCTTC	CASSLGQGYNEQFF	NA	TRBV27	TRBJ2-1	TRBD1
TGTGCCAGCAGCCCCAGGGGGACCAGCTCTGGGGCCAACGTCCTGACTTTC	CASSPRGTSSGANVLTF	NA	TRBV5-4	TRBJ2-6	TRBD1
TGTGCCAGTAAGGGGGCCCACACCCTGAACACTGAAGCTTTCTTT	CASKGAHTLNTEAFF	NA	TRBV19	TRBJ1-1	TRBD1
TGTGCCAGCACCTCTCGAGGGACAGGGCCCCACGAGCAGTACTTC	CASTSRGTGPHEQYF	once	TRBV6-5	TRBJ2-7	TRBD1
TGCAGCGTTGCCCCGTCCCTAGGACTCCGGGGAGAGACCCAGTACTTC	CSVAPSLGLRGETQYF	many	TRBV29-1	TRBJ2-5	NA
TGTGCCAGCAGCTTAGAACAAACCAACACAGGGGGGTTCGAGCAGTACTTC	CASSLEQTNTGGFEQYF	NA	TRBV7-2	TRBJ2-7	TRBD1
TGTGCCAGCAGCCCCCGACAGGGGGGTAACACTGAAGCTTTCTTT	CASSPRQGGNTEAFF	NA	TRBV7-9	TRBJ1-1	TRBD1
TGTGCCAGCAGCCCCTTGGACCGGGGGTCTGAAGCTTTCTTT	CASSPLDRGSEAFF	NA	TRBV3-1/TRBV3-2	TRBJ1-1	NA
TGTGCCAGCAGTGACAGGGACTATGGCTACACCTTC	CASSDRDYGYTF	NA	TRBV2	TRBJ1-2	NA
TGTGCCAGTACCAGGGGCACCGGGGAGCTGTTTTTT	CASTRGTGELFF	NA	TRBV19	TRBJ2-2	NA
TGTGCCAGCAGCCCTCGGACAGGGATTCTTGGCTACACCTTC	CASSPRTGILGYTF	NA	TRBV11-2	TRBJ1-2	TRBD1
TGCGCCAGCAGCCGGACTAGCGGTTATAGCACAGATACGCAGTATTTT	CASSRTSGYSTDTQYF	NA	TRBV5-1	TRBJ2-3	TRBD2
TGTGCCAGCAGCTTGACAGAGAACACCGGGGAGCTGTTTTTT	CASSLTENTGELFF	once	TRBV7-2	TRBJ2-2	NA
TGTGCCATCAGTGAGTTCGGGGATCAAACATTTTTT	CAISEFGDQTFF	NA	TRBV10-3	TRBJ1-4	NA
TGTGCCAGCAGTCCCAGGGACGCCGGGAGCTACGAGCAGTACTTC	CASSPRDAGSYEQYF	NA	TRBV28	TRBJ2-7	NA
TGTGCCAGCAGTGTGGGCAGGTACGGAAACACCATATATTTT	CASSVGRYGNTIYF	NA	TRBV2	TRBJ1-3	NA
TGCGCCAGCAGCTTGGGTATGGGCAACACTGAAGCTTTCTTT	CASSLGMGNTEAFF	NA	TRBV5-1	TRBJ1-1	NA
TGTGCCAGCAGCTTAGCTGGGGCCGTGCAGAACGAGCAGTACTTC	CASSLAGAVQNEQYF	few	TRBV7-8	TRBJ2-7	NA
TGTGCCAGCAGTTACGGGGACAGACTTAACACTGAAGCTTTCTTT	CASSYGDRLNTEAFF	NA	TRBV6-5	TRBJ1-1	TRBD1
TGTGCCAGCAATTTTCGGGGACTCAATCAGCCCCAGCATTTT	CASNFRGLNQPQHF	NA	TRBV6-4	TRBJ1-5	NA
TGTGCCAGCAGTTCCTGGGACAGCAGCTCCTACGAGCAGTACTTC	CASSSWDSSSYEQYF	NA	TRBV27	TRBJ2-7	TRBD1
TGTGCCAGCAGTCGACAGGGGAGTGAAAAACTGTTTTTT	CASSRQGSEKLFF	NA	TRBV27	TRBJ1-4	TRBD1
TGTGCCAGCAGCGTCACCTCAAAGGGGGAAGCTTTCTTT	CASSVTSKGEAFF	NA	TRBV2	TRBJ1-1	NA
TGTGCCAGCAGCAAAGTAGCATCACCCCTCCACTTT	CASSKVASPLHF	NA	TRBV21-1	TRBJ1-6	NA
TGTGCCAGCAGTTCGGTCGGGACAGGTTATGGCTACACCTTC	CASSSVGTGYGYTF	once	TRBV6-5	TRBJ1-2	TRBD1
TGTGCCAGCAGTACTAGGACAGGGGGCTATGGCTACACCTTC	CASSTRTGGYGYTF	many	TRBV6-5	TRBJ1-2	TRBD1
TGTGCCAGCAGCTTGAAGGAGGGCTCACCCCTCCACTTT	CASSLKEGSPLHF	NA	TRBV11-2	TRBJ1-6	NA
TGTGCCAGTAGTATCCAGGTGAACACTGAAGCTTTCTTT	CASSIQVNTEAFF	NA	TRBV19	TRBJ1-1	NA
TGTGCCAGCGGGACAGGGCTGAAACTGTTTTTT	CASGTGLKLFF	NA	TRBV2	TRBJ1-4	TRBD1
TGTGCCAGCACCGTAAATGGAGGACAGGATGGCTACACCTTC	CASTVNGGQDGYTF	NA	TRBV6-5	TRBJ1-2	TRBD1
TGTGCCAGCAGTTCATGGACAGGCGACTATGGCTACACCTTC	CASSSWTGDYGYTF	once	TRBV28	TRBJ1-2	TRBD1
TGTGCCAGCACCCCCACCCCGACCAGAGAGGACTACACCTTC	CASTPTPTREDYTF	NA	TRBV6-2/TRBV6-3	TRBJ1-2	NA
TGTGCCAGCAGCAAAGCGCTCAGGCTTATCTCCTACGAGCAGTACTTC	CASSKALRLISYEQYF	NA	TRBV21-1	TRBJ2-7	NA
TGTGCCAGTAGTATACAAGGACGGGGATTTGATGTGACTGAAGCTTTCTTT	CASSIQGRGFDVTEAFF	NA	TRBV19	TRBJ1-1	NA
TGTGCCAGCAGTTTCCGGACAGGGGGCTTCACCGGGGAGCTGTTTTTT	CASSFRTGGFTGELFF	NA	TRBV27	TRBJ2-2	TRBD1
TGTGCCAGCAGCTTGTCCACCTACAATGAGCAGTTCTTC	CASSLSTYNEQFF	NA	TRBV5-8	TRBJ2-1	NA
TGTGCCAGTAGTATATTATTCGGGAGTGAGCAGTTCTTC	CASSILFGSEQFF	NA	TRBV19	TRBJ2-1	NA
TGTGCCAGTACCCCACGACAAGGACTCATAGAGACCCAGTACTTC	CASTPRQGLIETQYF	NA	TRBV19	TRBJ2-5	NA
TGTGCAGTACAGGGCCGGAACACTGAAGCTTTCTTT	CAVQGRNTEAFF	NA	TRBV3-1/TRBV3-2	TRBJ1-1	NA
TGCGCCAGCAGTGAGTCGAGTTGGGGGGGCGAGCAGTACTTC	CASSESSWGGEQYF	once	TRBV10-1	TRBJ2-7	TRBD2
TGTGCCAGCAGGGCTAGCGAACCCTACGAGCAGTACTTC	CASRASEPYEQYF	NA	TRBV27	TRBJ2-7	NA
TGTGCCAGCAGCCCTCGGACTAGCGGGGGAGATACGCAGTATTTT	CASSPRTSGGDTQYF	NA	TRBV13	TRBJ2-3	TRBD2
TGTGCCAGCAGGATAGCGGGAGGAACTGGGGCCAACGTCCTGACTTTC	CASRIAGGTGANVLTF	NA	TRBV2	TRBJ2-6	TRBD2
TGTGCCAGCAGTTACGGGACAGGGGACCCAGATACGCAGTATTTT	CASSYGTGDPDTQYF	NA	TRBV6-2/TRBV6-3	TRBJ2-3	TRBD1
TGTGCCAGTACTCCGGGGAACCCTAAAACCTTCAATCAGCCCCAGCATTTT	CASTPGNPKTFNQPQHF	once	TRBV19	TRBJ1-5	NA
TGTGCCAGCAGCCTGGGACTAGCGGCCATCACAGATACGCAGTATTTT	CASSLGLAAITDTQYF	NA	TRBV7-2	TRBJ2-3	TRBD2
TGTGCCAGCAGCCCTAGCGGGGAAGAGACCCAGTACTTC	CASSPSGEETQYF	once	TRBV2	TRBJ2-5	TRBD2